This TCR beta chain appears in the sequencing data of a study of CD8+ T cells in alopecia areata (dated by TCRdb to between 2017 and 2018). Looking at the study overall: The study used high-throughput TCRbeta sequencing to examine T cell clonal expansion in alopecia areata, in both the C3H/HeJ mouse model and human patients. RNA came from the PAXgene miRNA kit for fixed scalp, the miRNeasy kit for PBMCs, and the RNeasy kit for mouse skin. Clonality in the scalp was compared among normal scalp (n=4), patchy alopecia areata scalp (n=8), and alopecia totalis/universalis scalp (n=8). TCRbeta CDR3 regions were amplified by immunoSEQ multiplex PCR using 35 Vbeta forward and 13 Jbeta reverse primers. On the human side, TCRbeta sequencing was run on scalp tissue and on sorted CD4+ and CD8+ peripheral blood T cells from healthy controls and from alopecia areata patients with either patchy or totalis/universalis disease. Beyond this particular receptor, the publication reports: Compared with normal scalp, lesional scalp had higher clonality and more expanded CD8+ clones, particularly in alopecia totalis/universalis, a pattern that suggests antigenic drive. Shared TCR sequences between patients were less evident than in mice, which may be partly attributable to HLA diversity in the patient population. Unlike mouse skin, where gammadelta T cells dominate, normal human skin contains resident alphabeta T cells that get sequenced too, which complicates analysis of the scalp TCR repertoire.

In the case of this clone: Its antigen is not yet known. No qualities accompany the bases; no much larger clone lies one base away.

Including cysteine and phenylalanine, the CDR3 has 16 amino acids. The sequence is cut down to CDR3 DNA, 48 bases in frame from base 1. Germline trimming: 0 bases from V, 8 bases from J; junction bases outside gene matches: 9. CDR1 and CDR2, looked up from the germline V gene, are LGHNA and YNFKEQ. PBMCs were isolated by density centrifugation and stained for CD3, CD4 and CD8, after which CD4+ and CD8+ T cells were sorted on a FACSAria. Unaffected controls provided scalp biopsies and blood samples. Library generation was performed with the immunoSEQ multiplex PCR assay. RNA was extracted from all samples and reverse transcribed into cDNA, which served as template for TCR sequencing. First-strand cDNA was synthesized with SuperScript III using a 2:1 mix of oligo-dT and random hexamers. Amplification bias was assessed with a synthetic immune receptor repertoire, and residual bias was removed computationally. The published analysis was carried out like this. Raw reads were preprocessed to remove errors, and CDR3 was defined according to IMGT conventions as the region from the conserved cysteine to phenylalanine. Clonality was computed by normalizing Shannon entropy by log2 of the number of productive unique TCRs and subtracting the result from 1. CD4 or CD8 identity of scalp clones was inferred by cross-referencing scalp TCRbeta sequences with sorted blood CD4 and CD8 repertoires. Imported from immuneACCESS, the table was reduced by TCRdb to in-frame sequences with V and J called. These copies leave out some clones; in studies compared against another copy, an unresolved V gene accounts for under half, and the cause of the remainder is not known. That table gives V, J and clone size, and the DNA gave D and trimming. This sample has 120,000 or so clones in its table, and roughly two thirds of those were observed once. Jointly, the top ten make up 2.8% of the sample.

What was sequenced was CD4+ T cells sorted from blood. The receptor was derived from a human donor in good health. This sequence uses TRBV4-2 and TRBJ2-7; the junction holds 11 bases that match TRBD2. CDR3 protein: CASSQDMGTSGRKQYF. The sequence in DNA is TGTGCCAGCAGCCAAGATATGGGGACTAGCGGTCGGAAGCAGTACTTC.